Here is one TCR beta chain with its context. Assay used: immunoSEQ multiplex PCR; TCRdb lists only in-frame clones, some missing. The sample carries under 200,000 clones, approximately 91% recorded once. The record originates from a study of blood T cell repertoires in COVID-19. At the level of the study: In each case, the material was cDNA or gDNA derived from T cells, B-cell-depleted T cells, or PBMCs.

Individuals drawn from 24 US areas were about 18 to 90 years old. Germline V lookup: CDR1 SEHNR, CDR2 FQNEAQ (reference sequence). V gave up 5 bases and J gave up 1 base; unmatched junction bases: 12. The CDR3 consists of 17 residues. The sequence was collected from a woman under 30 who had recovered from COVID-19. The gene calls are TRBV7-9 and TRBJ2-3; 7 positions match TRBD2. The sample was PBMCs or T cells enriched from blood (not recorded which). The CDR3 sequence: CASSITSAGGGTDTQYF. CDR3 nucleotides: TGTGCCAGCAGCATAACTAGCGCCGGAGGCGGCACAGATACGCAGTATTTT.